A selection of T cell receptor beta chains follows, all from one sample in a study of control samples from healthy donors and cancer patients. TCRdb's table, derived via immunoSEQ multiplex PCR, lists solely in-frame clones and lacks some. In the table there are approximately 140,000 clones, roughly nine tenths of which are singletons. Sequenced: blood. Source of these receptors: a man between 18 and 35 years old in good health. Both conserved end residues are part of each CDR3. Fields, in order: D gene, V gene, J gene, clone size, CDR3 DNA, CDR3 protein. D genes are given only for firm matches. Size is stated for part of the rows, as once, few or many counts, or as a class when the clone is expanded.

>.|TRBV6-5|TRBJ1-4|.
TGTGCCAGCAGTTGGGGGCAGACGAATGAAAAACTGTTTTTT
CASSWGQTNEKLFF
>.|TRBV5-1|TRBJ2-3|.
TGCGCCAGCAGCTCCGGCGGGCGGGGAAGCACAGATACGCAGTATTTT
CASSSGGRGSTDTQYF
>.|TRBV7-2|TRBJ2-7|once
TGTGCCAGCAGCTCCCGACTAGAAGTCTACGAGCAGTACTTC
CASSSRLEVYEQYF
>.|TRBV4-2|TRBJ1-1|.
TGTGCCAGCAGCCAAGATCTGGCTGAAGCTTTCTTT
CASSQDLAEAFF
>.|TRBV5-8|TRBJ1-5|.
TGTGCCAGCAGCTTGGTTATCGGGGCTGCCAGGAGTCAGCCCCAGCATTTT
CASSLVIGAARSQPQHF
>TRBD1|TRBV6-5|TRBJ2-7|.
TGTGCCAGCAGGGACCCGGGACAGGGGCCCTACGAGCAGTACTTC
CASRDPGQGPYEQYF
>.|TRBV27|TRBJ1-6|.
TGTGCCAGCAGGGACAGTTTCGTGGATTCACCCCTCCACTTT
CASRDSFVDSPLHF
>.|TRBV4-3|TRBJ1-1|.
TGCGCCAGCAGCCAAGAAGGAGGCACTGAAGCTTTCTTT
CASSQEGGTEAFF
>TRBD1|TRBV5-6|TRBJ2-7|.
TGTGCCAGCAGCGCGCCGGCAGGGGGCTACTACGAGCAGTACTTC
CASSAPAGGYYEQYF
>.|TRBV27|TRBJ1-5|once
TGTGCCAGCAGTCCGATAGACAGCATCAATCAGCCCCAGCATTTT
CASSPIDSINQPQHF
>TRBD1|TRBV4-1|TRBJ2-7|.
TGCGCCAGCAGCCCCGGACAGGGGGCCGTAGACGAGCAGTACTTC
CASSPGQGAVDEQYF
>TRBD2|TRBV3-1/TRBV3-2|TRBJ2-5|.
TGTGCCAGCAGCCAAGATGGGGTAGCGGGGGCGACCCAGTACTTC
CASSQDGVAGATQYF
>.|TRBV20-1|TRBJ2-5|.
TGCAGTGCTAGTATCTCTCAAGAGACCCAGTACTTC
CSASISQETQYF
>TRBD1|TRBV19|TRBJ2-4|.
TGTGCCAGTAGTACCCGGGACAGAGGAAACATTCAGTACTTC
CASSTRDRGNIQYF
>TRBD2|TRBV10-3|TRBJ2-3|.
TGTGCCATCAGTGACCAAGCGGGGGGCACGAGCACAGATACGCAGTATTTT
CAISDQAGGTSTDTQYF
>.|TRBV4-3|TRBJ2-5|.
TGCGCCAGCAGCCAAGGGGCAGGGGAAGAGACCCAGTACTTC
CASSQGAGEETQYF
>.|TRBV19|TRBJ1-4|.
TGTGCCAGTAACAAAGGGACGGCCGCCGGCCCTAATGAAAAACTGTTTTTT
CASNKGTAAGPNEKLFF
>TRBD1|TRBV5-5|TRBJ1-4|.
TGTGCCAGCAGCCGGGGACAGTTTAATGAAAAACTGTTTTTT
CASSRGQFNEKLFF
>TRBD1|TRBV2|TRBJ1-4|.
TGTGCCAGCAGCCCCGGACAGGGGGCGTATTATAATGAAAAACTGTTTTTT
CASSPGQGAYYNEKLFF
>.|TRBV19|TRBJ2-3|.
TGTGCCAGTGGAGATAAACCTTTCGCAGATACGCAGTATTTT
CASGDKPFADTQYF
>TRBD2|TRBV18|TRBJ2-1|.
TGTGCCAGCTCAGCCGCCGTACTAGCGGGGGGGCTTTGGGAGCAGTTCTTC
CASSAAVLAGGLWEQFF
>TRBD2|TRBV15|TRBJ2-1|once
TGTGCCACCAGCAGAGGAGCGGGGGGGGAGTACAATGAGCAGTTCTTC
CATSRGAGGEYNEQFF
>TRBD1|TRBV29-1|TRBJ1-1|.
TGCAGCGCTCAACAGGGGGCGCTTGCTGAAGCTTTCTTT
CSAQQGALAEAFF
>.|TRBV10-2|TRBJ2-5|.
TGCGCCAGCAGTGAAATCCAGGGTTCGGAGACCCAGTACTTC
CASSEIQGSETQYF
>.|TRBV4-1|TRBJ1-2|once
TGCGCCAGCAGCCAAGTTTCGGGGGCCTATGGCTACACCTTC
CASSQVSGAYGYTF
>TRBD2|TRBV7-3|TRBJ2-1|.
TGTGCCAGCAGCTTCCAACCCGGGACTAGCGCATACAATGAGCAGTTCTTC
CASSFQPGTSAYNEQFF
>.|TRBV27|TRBJ2-7|.
TGTGCCAGCAGTTTAAACGGTGGCAGGGCTTCCTACGAGCAGTACTTC
CASSLNGGRASYEQYF
>.|TRBV4-1|TRBJ1-1|once
TGCGCCAGCAGCCAAGATTCCTACGACAGGACCACTGAAGCTTTCTTT
CASSQDSYDRTTEAFF
>.|TRBV30|TRBJ2-1|.
TGTGCCTGGACCGCGGGGAGCAATGAGCAGTTCTTC
CAWTAGSNEQFF
>TRBD2|TRBV7-6|TRBJ2-7|.
TGTGCCAGCAGCTCGACTAGCGGGGGGGCCTTAAGCTACGAGCAGTACTTC
CASSSTSGGALSYEQYF
>TRBD2|TRBV7-2|TRBJ2-7|.
TGTGCCAGCAGCTTAGCAGCTAGCGGGGGCCTCTACGAGCAGTACTTC
CASSLAASGGLYEQYF
>.|TRBV7-9|TRBJ2-1|.
TGTGCCAGCAGCTTAGGCGGGGGCGGCTACAATGAGCAGTTCTTC
CASSLGGGGYNEQFF
>TRBD1|TRBV4-1|TRBJ1-2|.
TGCGCCAGCAGCCATCCCGAGGAGGCAGGGGGCTTTCGTGGCTACACCTTC
CASSHPEEAGGFRGYTF
>TRBD1|TRBV2|TRBJ1-2|.
TGTGCCAGCAGTTACCGACAGGGATCAGCCTATGGCTACACCTTC
CASSYRQGSAYGYTF
>.|TRBV3-1/TRBV3-2|TRBJ1-6|.
TGTGCCAGCAGCCAGGACAGTCTAAAGTCACCCCTCCACTTT
CASSQDSLKSPLHF
>TRBD2|TRBV6-2/TRBV6-3|TRBJ2-7|.
TGTGCCAGCAGTGCGACTAGCGCCCACGAGCAGTACTTC
CASSATSAHEQYF
>.|TRBV19|TRBJ2-1|.
TGTGCCAGTAGTGAGTGGGGGCGGAATGAGCAGTTCTTC
CASSEWGRNEQFF
>.|TRBV30|TRBJ1-1|.
TGTGCCTGGGCCCTGGACAACCGCCCAAATGAAGCTTTCTTT
CAWALDNRPNEAFF
>.|TRBV5-1|TRBJ2-7|.
TGCGCCAGCAGCTTGCGGGTGGGGGGCTACGAGCAGTACTTC
CASSLRVGGYEQYF
>TRBD1|TRBV6-1|TRBJ1-1|.
TGTGCCAGCAGTGGCCCCAACAGGGGGACCATGAACACTGAAGCTTTCTTT
CASSGPNRGTMNTEAFF
>.|TRBV5-1|TRBJ1-1|.
TGCGCCAGCAGCTTGGTTCAGGGGAACACTGAAGCTTTCTTT
CASSLVQGNTEAFF
>.|TRBV5-1|TRBJ2-7|once
TGCGCCAGCCGGACGTTCAGCTCCTACGAGCAGTACTTC
CASRTFSSYEQYF
>TRBD1|TRBV9|TRBJ1-2|.
TGTGCCAGCAGCCGACAGGGGGTTACTGGCTACACCTTC
CASSRQGVTGYTF
>.|TRBV11-2|TRBJ1-2|.
TGTGCCAGCAGCTTAGATCCCCGGGGATATGGCTACACCTTC
CASSLDPRGYGYTF
>.|TRBV3-1/TRBV3-2|TRBJ2-5|.
TGTGCCAGCAGCCAGCCCCGAGGTGCAGAGACCCAGTACTTC
CASSQPRGAETQYF
>TRBD1|TRBV6-6|TRBJ1-1|.
TGTGCCAGCAGTTTAAAAACAGGGGGGGACACTGAAGCTTTCTTT
CASSLKTGGDTEAFF
>.|TRBV28|TRBJ1-4|.
TGTGCCAGCAGCCGTGGGGGGAATGAAAAACTGTTTTTT
CASSRGGNEKLFF
>.|TRBV27|TRBJ1-3|.
TGTGCCAGCAGTTTGTCAGGGGTCCTCTCTGGAAACACCATATATTTT
CASSLSGVLSGNTIYF
>.|TRBV19|TRBJ1-4|.
TGTGCCAGTAGGGGTTCCCAGCTTCGGGGCTCGTGGAGCAGGGCTGAAAAACTGTTTTTT
CASRGSQLRGSWSRAEKLFF
>.|TRBV24-1|TRBJ2-2|.
TGTGCCACCAGTGATTTTCCCGGGGAGCTGTTTTTT
CATSDFPGELFF
>TRBD1|TRBV6-2/TRBV6-3|TRBJ2-1|.
TGTGCCAGCAGCCGCCGGACAGGCCCCTACAATGAGCAGTTCTTC
CASSRRTGPYNEQFF
>.|TRBV6-4|TRBJ1-1|.
TGTGCCAGCAGTCCCTCAGTTGGCACTGAAGCTTTCTTT
CASSPSVGTEAFF
>.|TRBV5-4|TRBJ1-2|once
TGTGCCAGCAGCTTGGCGGGGATTAACTATGGCTACACCTTC
CASSLAGINYGYTF